The next 27 T cell receptor beta chains were all read from a single sample in a study of cytotoxic CD8 clonotypes in ibrutinib-treated CLL (dated by TCRdb to about 2021). The library was obtained by the immunoSEQ multiplex PCR assay. The clones in this table, taken by TCRdb from immuneACCESS, are in-frame only. Not every clone is retained; where verified, under half of the shortfall comes from an unresolved V gene, and the cause of the rest is unknown. In this sample the table shows around 310,000 clones, about 77% of which occur a single time. The top ten hold 6.5% to 8% of the sample. Material: PBMCs, obtained before ibrutinib treatment. The receptors come from a human donor with chronic lymphocytic leukemia.

The rearrangement links TRBV4-2 to TRBJ2-7, with D tentatively TRBD2 (5 bases). Looked up from germline, CDR1 is LGHNA and CDR2 is YNFKEQ. The CDR3 totals 17 residues. V dropped 5 bases and J dropped 5 bases, with 25 bases sitting between them. CDR3 in DNA: TGTGCCAGCAGCTTGGTGGGGAGCACTCTTCCGGTTCACGAGCAGTACTTC. Translation gives CASSLVGSTLPVHEQYF.

This clone was detected only a few times. The sample carries other DNA sequences with the same CDR3. This chain links TRBV2 with TRBJ1-2; 8 bases are a match to TRBD1. V gave up 6 bases and J gave up 3 bases; unmatched junction bases: 0. The CDR3 spans 12 residues. Germline-derived CDR1 and CDR2 are SNHLY and FYNNEI. DNA for the CDR3: TGTGCCAGCAGGGACAGGGACTATGGCTACACCTTC. It encodes CASRDRDYGYTF.

This chain joins TRBV7-2 and TRBJ2-5; 7 bases are a match to TRBD1. CDR1 is SGHTA and CDR2 is FQGNSA in the germline V gene. The length of the CDR3 is 16 residues. The J segment lost 5 bases and the V segment lost 3 bases, leaving 12 bases of the junction unmatched. CDR3 sequence reads: CASSFMGQMISETQYF. The DNA for the CDR3 is TGTGCCAGCAGCTTCATGGGACAGATGATTTCTGAGACCCAGTACTTC.

The V and J genes are TRBV5-8 and TRBJ2-7; 7 positions match TRBD1. V lost 1 base to trimming and J lost 3 bases; unmatched junction nucleotides: 1. In germline, CDR1 is SGHTS, CDR2 YDEGEE. The CDR3 runs 13 residues. CDR3 residues: CASSLTGDYEQYF. Written as DNA, the CDR3 is TGTGCCAGCAGCTTGACAGGGGACTACGAGCAGTACTTC.

The chain employs TRBV7-2 and TRBJ2-7, with D maybe TRBD1 (6 bases). Germline V gives CDR1 SGHTA, CDR2 FQGNSA. The CDR3 is 15 residues long. Trimming took off 5 bases at V and 2 bases at J, with 16 bases between the two ends. CDR3 loop: CASSVGDTGPYEQYF. CDR3 DNA: TGTGCCAGCAGCGTGGGGGACACCGGCCCCTACGAGCAGTACTTC.

V and J are TRBV29-1 and TRBJ2-1; the match to TRBD2 covers 10 bases. The CDR3 runs to 13 residues. In germline, CDR1 is SQVTM, CDR2 ANQGSEA. V dropped 6 bases and J dropped 8; count of bases not matched to a gene: 7. DNA for the CDR3: TGCAGCGTAGCTAGCGGGAGTAGCCATGAGCAGTTCTTC. Its translation is CSVASGSSHEQFF.

The chain combines TRBV19 with TRBJ2-4, with a weak D call TRBD1 (6 bases). Trimming removed 3 bases from V and 8 bases from J, with 14 bases in between. Germline V CDR1 and CDR2: LNHDA, SQIVND (reference sequence). The CDR3 loop spans 14 amino acids. This chain's CDR3 is CASSMGTKSDIQYF. In DNA form, the CDR3 reads TGTGCCAGTAGTATGGGGACAAAATCGGACATTCAGTACTTC.

The V and J genes are TRBV10-3 and TRBJ1-1; D is unclear. The germline V gene encodes CDR1 ENHRY and CDR2 SYGVKD. This CDR3 spans 12 amino acids. V was pared by 4 bases and J by 1 base, with 4 bases between. The CDR3 sequence is CAISVTNTEAFF. The CDR3 DNA reads TGTGCCATCAGTGTGACGAACACTGAAGCTTTCTTT.

The genes are TRBV30 and TRBJ2-7, with no clear D. V was pared by 2 bases and J by 0 bases, with 23 bases between. Germline V gives CDR1 GTSNPN, CDR2 SVGIG (reference sequence). The CDR3 consists of 18 residues. The CDR3 DNA reads TGTGCCTGGAGTCCTCAATTCATAACACCCCCCAGCTCCTACGAGCAGTACTTC. Translated, it gives CAWSPQFITPPSSYEQYF.

This clone showed up just once. The chain couples TRBV4-2 to TRBJ2-1, with D possibly TRBD1 on 5 matching bases. Germline V gene sequence: CDR1 LGHNA, CDR2 YNFKEQ. This CDR3 is built from 16 residues. V was trimmed by 2 bases and J by 8 bases, leaving 19 bases between them. The CDR3 DNA reads TGTGCCAGCAGCCAAAATGCCCAGGGTCGTATTCATGAGCAGTTCTTC. Its translation is CASSQNAQGRIHEQFF.

This clone was observed a single time. The rearrangement links TRBV7-8 to TRBJ2-3; 13 bases align to TRBD2. Per germline, CDR1 SGHVS and CDR2 FQNEAQ. The length of the CDR3 is 18 residues. Trimming at V came to 3 bases and at J to 1 base, leaving 7 bases not matched to a gene. CDR3 sequence: CASSFPGTSGKGTDTQYF. In DNA form, the CDR3 reads TGTGCCAGCAGCTTCCCCGGGACTAGCGGGAAAGGCACAGATACGCAGTATTTT. The complete variable domain, with remaining parts taken from reference TRBV7-8 and TRBJ2-3, reads GAGVSQSPRYKVAKRGQDVALRCDPISGHVSLFWYQQALGQGPEFLTYFQNEAQLDKSGLPSDRFFAERPEGSVSTLKIQRTQQEDSAVYLCASSFPGTSGKGTDTQYFGPGTRLTVL.

The gene calls are TRBV5-1 and TRBJ2-5; 10 nucleotides align to TRBD2. The CDR3 runs to 17 residues. The V segment lost 0 bases and the J segment 2 bases; nucleotides outside the gene matches: 7. Germline assignment: CDR1 SGHRS and CDR2 YFSETQ. CDR3: CASSLASGRQIQETQYF. The CDR3 coding sequence is TGCGCCAGCAGCTTGGCTAGCGGGAGACAGATACAAGAGACCCAGTACTTC.

The sample holds one count of this clone. J is TRBJ2-7 and V is TRBV29-1, with D uncertain. V lost 5 bases to trimming and J lost 2 bases, with 10 bases between them. Germline-derived CDR1 and CDR2 are SQVTM and ANQGSEA. The CDR3 has 12 amino acids. The CDR3: CSVRTDTYEQYF. In DNA form, the CDR3 reads TGCAGCGTTCGAACAGACACCTACGAGCAGTACTTC.

The genes are TRBV5-1 and TRBJ2-1; D might be TRBD2 (5 bases). V shed 4 bases and J shed 0 bases, with 11 bases lying between them. There are 15 residues in the CDR3. CDR1 is SGHRS, CDR2 YFSETQ, per germline. The DNA for the CDR3 is TGCGCCAGCAGCGAACGGGAAAGCTCCTACAATGAGCAGTTCTTC. Its protein is CASSERESSYNEQFF.

The chain recombines TRBV11-2 with TRBJ1-1, with D hard to call. V was trimmed by 5 bases and J by 1 base, leaving 17 bases between them. Germline loops: CDR1 SGHAT, CDR2 FQNNGV. The CDR3 length is 16 residues. The CDR3 is CASSPLVGRKNTEAFF. CDR3 nucleotide sequence: TGTGCCAGCAGCCCTCTTGTGGGGAGGAAGAACACTGAAGCTTTCTTT. The full variable domain, with the rest looked up from reference TRBV11-2 and TRBJ1-1, is EAGVAQSPRYKIIEKRQSVAFWCNPISGHATLYWYQQILGQGPKLLIQFQNNGVVDDSQLPKDRFSAERLKGVDSTLKIQPAKLEDSAVYLCASSPLVGRKNTEAFFGQGTRLTVV.

The gene calls are TRBV5-1 and TRBJ1-4, with D hard to call. Trimming removed 3 bases from V and 1 base from J, with 4 bases in between. From germline, CDR1 is SGHRS and CDR2 YFSETQ. The CDR3 spans 13 residues. The CDR3 protein is CASSSRTNEKLFF. CDR3 nucleotides: TGCGCCAGCAGCTCCCGAACTAATGAAAAACTGTTTTTT.

The gene calls are TRBV5-6 and TRBJ1-1, with 8 bases that match TRBD1. The CDR3 spans 14 residues. Germline lookup yields CDR1 SGHDT and CDR2 YYEEEE. Trimming removed 4 bases from V and 3 bases from J; junction bases left unmatched: 5. CDR3: CASSRQGWDTEAFF. CDR3 coding DNA: TGTGCCAGCAGCCGACAGGGGTGGGACACTGAAGCTTTCTTT.

J is TRBJ1-2 and V is TRBV4-2; D is unclear. V was cut by 0 bases and J by 4 bases, with 12 bases left in between. The length of the CDR3 is 15 residues. Per the germline V gene, CDR1 is LGHNA and CDR2 is YNFKEQ. Here the CDR3 reads CASSQDLGSVYGYTF. The CDR3, as DNA: TGTGCCAGCAGCCAAGATCTAGGGTCTGTCTATGGCTACACCTTC.

V gene TRBV7-2 combines with J gene TRBJ2-7, with D unclear. The germline V gene encodes CDR1 SGHTA and CDR2 FQGNSA. Trimming left V 2 bases short and J 4 bases short, with 9 bases between. The CDR3 contains 13 residues. The CDR3 DNA reads as TGTGCCAGCAGCTTATACGGCAGATACGAGCAGTACTTC. This encodes CASSLYGRYEQYF.

This chain links TRBV5-5 with TRBJ2-5; no definite D call. From germline, CDR1 is SGHKS and CDR2 YYEKEE (reference sequence). V lost 0 bases and J 1 base, leaving 10 bases between the germline ends. The length of the CDR3 is 15 residues. This CDR3 is CASSLGPYSQETQYF. The DNA of the CDR3 is TGTGCCAGCAGCTTGGGTCCTTACTCCCAAGAGACCCAGTACTTC.

This sequence joins TRBV30 and TRBJ2-7; D ambiguous. This CDR3 is built from 13 residues. The V and J ends lost 0 bases and 4 bases respectively, with 10 bases between them. Germline CDR1 reads GTSNPN; CDR2 reads SVGIG (reference sequence). CDR3 region: CAWSVQTAYEQYF. In DNA, the CDR3 is TGTGCCTGGAGTGTTCAAACGGCGTACGAGCAGTACTTC.

V usage is TRBV30 and J usage is TRBJ1-1; a possible D gene is TRBD1 (6 bases). The V and J ends lost 3 bases and 0 bases respectively, with 11 bases between them. Germline V gives CDR1 GTSNPN, CDR2 SVGIG (reference sequence). The CDR3 spans 14 residues. The CDR3 loop reads CAWREGHLNTEAFF. The CDR3 DNA reads as TGTGCCTGGAGGGAGGGACACCTGAACACTGAAGCTTTCTTT.

The J gene is TRBJ1-1, the V gene TRBV5-1; D is uncertain. The CDR3 loop spans 14 amino acids. V was trimmed by 0 bases and J by 2 bases, leaving 8 bases between them. Germline CDR1 and CDR2: SGHRS and YFSETQ. The CDR3 is CASSLASDNTEAFF. CDR3 DNA sequence: TGCGCCAGCAGCTTGGCCTCAGATAACACTGAAGCTTTCTTT.

V gene TRBV10-3 combines with J gene TRBJ1-3; D may be TRBD1 (6 bases). Germline V lookup: CDR1 ENHRY, CDR2 SYGVKD. Trimming shortened V by 4 bases and J by 1 base, and 11 bases separated the two germline ends. This CDR3 spans 15 amino acids. CDR3 in DNA: TGTGCCATCAGTGGTCTAGGGGGTTCTGGAAACACCATATATTTT. This sequence encodes CAISGLGGSGNTIYF.

The count of this clone is one. J is TRBJ1-5 and V is TRBV2, with D maybe TRBD1 (6 bases). The ends were cut back, 6 bases at V and 2 bases at J, with 11 bases in the middle. Germline V gene lookup returns CDR1 SNHLY and CDR2 FYNNEI. The CDR3 extends over 14 amino acids. CDR3 in DNA: TGTGCCAGCAGACAGAACAGGGGCAATCAGCCCCAGCATTTT. This translates into CASRQNRGNQPQHF.

The chain employs TRBV7-9 and TRBJ2-3; the D gene is possibly TRBD2 (6 bases). Germline CDR1 reads SEHNR; CDR2 reads FQNEAQ (reference sequence). The CDR3 extends over 19 amino acids. Trimming left V 2 bases short and J 2 bases short, with 23 bases between. The CDR3 nucleotides read TGTGCCAGCAGCTTATGGACGCATGCGGGGCGGGTTGCCACAGATACGCAGTATTTT. Protein: CASSLWTHAGRVATDTQYF.

The chain uses TRBV10-2 and TRBJ2-5, with a possible D match to TRBD2 (5 bases). The V gene lost 4 bases and the J gene lost 2 bases, with 8 bases spanning the gap. The CDR3 extends over 13 amino acids. The germline gives CDR1 WSHSY, CDR2 SAAADI. CDR3: CASSAAGQETQYF. DNA of the CDR3: TGCGCCAGCAGTGCGGCGGGTCAAGAGACCCAGTACTTC.